This T cell receptor (beta chain) was observed in a study of blood T cell repertoires in COVID-19. Assay used: immunoSEQ multiplex PCR; TCRdb lists only in-frame clones, some missing. The repertoire includes roughly 330,000 clones, 80% to 90% of them detected once, and about 5.4% sits in the top ten. CDR1 is MNHEY and CDR2 is SMNVEV in the germline V gene (reference sequence). This CDR3 spans 16 amino acids. Trimming left V 2 bases short and J 5 bases short, with 18 bases between. Resolution of symptoms, clearance, or two negative PCRs was present in recovered Cohort 3 donors. Worth noting for this clone: Other nucleotide sequences in the sample specify the same CDR3.

This clonotype originated in a woman younger than 45 who had recovered from COVID-19. Sequenced sample: PBMCs or T cells enriched from blood (not recorded which). The V and J genes are TRBV27 and TRBJ1-1; D unresolved. The CDR3 bases are TGTGCCAGCAGTTTAGACCCTCGGGGAGGAGGAACTGAAGCTTTCTTT. It specifies CASSLDPRGGGTEAFF.